This TCR beta chain is from a study of blood T cells in healthy people across ages. The use of a sample-barcoded 5' primer and a J-beta primer mix characterized a second PCR of roughly 7 to 11 cycles. MiXCR, run by TCRdb on the 5' RACE reads, gives a single entry per CDR3 protein. The repertoire holds 780,000 or so distinct CDR3 sequences, with about 25% as singletons. The CDR3 extends over 13 amino acids. V was clipped by 5 bases and J by 4 bases, with 11 bases between them. The germline V gene has CDR1 SGHTA and CDR2 FQGTGA. This sample also appeared in a second study, on T cells of mothers and their children. That report notes: Sequencing got over 8.5 million TCR beta CDR3 reads from each mother and a few million from each child.

This receptor was obtained from a boy aged 10-17 years in good health. The specimen sequenced was blood. J is TRBJ1-1 and V is TRBV7-3; no reliable D call. The DNA for the CDR3 is TGTGCCAGCAGCCCTACCCCAAGCACTGAAGCTTTCTTT. It encodes CASSPTPSTEAFF. The full variable domain, rest sourced from reference TRBV7-3 and TRBJ1-1, is GAGVSQTPSNKVTEKGKYVELRCDPISGHTALYWYRQSLGQGPEFLIYFQGTGAADDSGLPNDRFFAVRPEGSVSTLKIQRTERGDSAVYLCASSPTPSTEAFFGQGTRLTVV.